These T cell receptor beta chains were read from a single sample in a study of T cell responses to AZD1222 COVID-19 vaccine. Produced via immunoSEQ multiplex PCR; TCRdb's table is partial and in-frame only. The top ten hold 1.3% of the sample, which has tens of thousands of clones, nearly 90% seen once. Sample: peripheral blood, taken 28 days after the second AZD1222 dose. The receptors were gathered from an adult who received the AZD1222 COVID-19 vaccine. The CDR3 runs from the conserved cysteine through the conserved F or W. The D gene is left open where the match is weak. The listing skips clone size in some rows; elsewhere it reads once, few, many or a size class.

j_call,v_call,clone_size,d_call,cdr3_aa,cdr3_nt
TRBJ1-5,TRBV4-2,NA,NA,CASSQEGPQGNQPQHF,TGTGCCAGCAGCCAAGAAGGACCACAGGGTAATCAGCCCCAGCATTTT
TRBJ2-2,TRBV5-1,once,NA,CASSLSTGELFF,TGCGCCAGCAGCTTAAGCACCGGGGAGCTGTTTTTT
TRBJ2-1,TRBV19,NA,TRBD1,CASTQGGQFNEQFF,TGTGCCTCAACACAGGGGGGCCAATTCAATGAGCAGTTCTTC
TRBJ2-3,TRBV6-4,NA,TRBD2,CASSSSGRGDTQYF,TGTGCCAGCAGTTCTAGCGGGAGAGGAGATACGCAGTATTTT
TRBJ2-5,TRBV2,NA,NA,CASSRGGQETQYF,TGTGCCAGCAGTAGGGGGGGACAAGAGACCCAGTACTTC
TRBJ2-1,TRBV7-8,NA,TRBD2,CASSLRRLAGTSSYNEQFF,TGTGCCAGCAGCTTAAGGCGGCTAGCGGGAACGAGCTCCTACAATGAGCAGTTCTTC
TRBJ2-7,TRBV7-2,NA,TRBD2,CASSLSSGRGYEQYF,TGTGCCAGCAGCCTATCTAGCGGGAGGGGCTACGAGCAGTACTTC
TRBJ2-1,TRBV5-1,once,NA,CASSSRRTQNNEQFF,TGCGCCAGCAGCTCCCGACGGACTCAAAACAATGAGCAGTTCTTC
TRBJ1-2,TRBV2,NA,NA,CASSDSANYGYTF,TGTGCCAGCAGTGACAGCGCAAACTATGGCTACACCTTC
TRBJ2-7,TRBV5-1,NA,NA,CASSLRRTVDYEQYF,TGCGCCAGCAGCTTACGTAGGACGGTGGACTACGAGCAGTACTTC
TRBJ1-3,TRBV7-6,NA,NA,CASSSPDPGEQGNTIYF,TGTGCCAGCAGCTCACCTGACCCGGGGGAGCAGGGAAACACCATATATTTT
TRBJ2-2,TRBV5-6,NA,NA,CASSPPNTGELFF,TGTGCCAGCAGCCCGCCGAACACCGGGGAGCTGTTTTTT
TRBJ2-1,TRBV7-2,NA,NA,CASSPSRSYNEQFF,TGTGCCAGCAGCCCCAGCCGTTCCTACAATGAGCAGTTCTTC
TRBJ2-5,TRBV3-1/TRBV3-2,NA,TRBD1,CASSQDDYRGKETQYF,TGTGCCAGCAGCCAAGATGACTACAGGGGCAAGGAGACCCAGTACTTC
TRBJ1-5,TRBV15,NA,TRBD1,CATGGQGDRNNQPQHF,TGTGCCACGGGAGGACAGGGTGACAGAAACAATCAGCCCCAGCATTTT
TRBJ2-7,TRBV5-1,NA,TRBD2,CASSLTGLADYEQYF,TGCGCCAGCAGCTTGACAGGACTAGCGGACTACGAGCAGTACTTC
TRBJ2-2,TRBV11-3,once,NA,CASSLGRVGELFF,TGTGCCAGCAGCTTAGGCAGGGTCGGGGAGCTGTTTTTT
TRBJ2-1,TRBV5-4,NA,NA,CASSLALYNEQFF,TGTGCCAGCAGCTTGGCCTTATACAATGAGCAGTTCTTC
TRBJ1-2,TRBV18,NA,TRBD1,CASSPRQGLSVGGYTF,TGTGCCAGCTCACCCCGACAGGGCCTAAGCGTCGGTGGCTACACCTTC
TRBJ1-1,TRBV3-1/TRBV3-2,NA,NA,CASSQGTGPTEAFF,TGTGCCAGCAGCCAAGGGACGGGGCCGACTGAAGCTTTCTTT
TRBJ2-7,TRBV9,NA,NA,CASSVDFGTGTKNEQYF,TGTGCCAGCAGCGTAGACTTCGGAACAGGGACTAAGAACGAGCAGTACTTC
TRBJ2-7,TRBV7-8,NA,NA,CASSLGRRRSYEQYF,TGTGCCAGCAGCTTAGGTCGGCGCCGCTCCTACGAGCAGTACTTC
TRBJ2-1,TRBV18,few,TRBD2,CASSNLAGNNEQFF,TGTGCCAGCTCCAACCTAGCGGGAAACAATGAGCAGTTCTTC
TRBJ2-7,TRBV5-4,NA,NA,CASSLGTAPYEQYF,TGTGCCAGCAGCTTGGGGACAGCCCCCTACGAGCAGTACTTC
TRBJ2-7,TRBV7-2,few,TRBD2,CASSPRLAGSPWGEQYF,TGTGCCAGCAGCCCTCGACTAGCGGGGTCCCCCTGGGGAGAGCAGTACTTC
TRBJ1-1,TRBV29-1,NA,NA,CSVEDYSPGYTEAFF,TGCAGCGTTGAAGATTATTCCCCCGGGTACACTGAAGCTTTCTTT
TRBJ2-3,TRBV7-2,once,NA,CASSLWEWGDTQYF,TGTGCCAGCAGCTTATGGGAATGGGGAGATACGCAGTATTTT
TRBJ2-2,TRBV19,NA,TRBD1,CASRGQGAGTGELFF,TGTGCCAGTAGAGGACAGGGGGCAGGAACCGGGGAGCTGTTTTTT
TRBJ1-1,TRBV5-1,NA,NA,CASSSTAGGSATEAFF,TGCGCCAGCAGCTCCACGGCGGGAGGGTCGGCCACTGAAGCTTTCTTT
TRBJ2-7,TRBV25-1,NA,TRBD1,CASARDRVSYEQYF,TGTGCCAGCGCCCGGGACAGGGTAAGCTACGAGCAGTACTTC
TRBJ1-5,TRBV6-5,NA,NA,CASNNWPQHF,TGTGCCAGCAACAACTGGCCCCAGCATTTT
TRBJ2-1,TRBV5-1,NA,NA,CASSLVGIEQFF,TGCGCCAGCAGCTTGGTTGGTATTGAGCAGTTCTTC
TRBJ2-1,TRBV15,NA,TRBD2,CATSRLWSGSSYNEQFF,TGTGCCACCAGCAGGCTATGGAGCGGGAGCTCCTACAATGAGCAGTTCTTC
TRBJ1-5,TRBV7-8,NA,TRBD1,CASSSMTGQGQPQHF,TGTGCCAGCAGCTCAATGACAGGGCAGGGTCAGCCCCAGCATTTT
TRBJ2-3,TRBV6-4,NA,NA,CASSVESFGDTQYF,TGTGCCAGCAGTGTTGAGAGTTTCGGAGATACGCAGTATTTT
TRBJ2-7,TRBV21-1,few,NA,CARRTSGRGYEQYF,TGTGCCAGACGGACTAGCGGGAGAGGATACGAGCAGTACTTC
TRBJ2-1,TRBV18,NA,TRBD1,CASSPGTEYNEQFF,TGTGCCAGCTCGCCCGGGACAGAATACAATGAGCAGTTCTTC